The source of this TCR beta chain is a study of cytomegalovirus exposure and HLA in healthy donors listed by TCRdb under 2017. At the level of the whole study: A later analysis indicated that the 130 or so validation repertoires were generated on the platform also employed for the roughly 730 repertoires of the first cohort. The aim of the study was to test whether cataloging public T cell receptors could identify signatures of past pathogen exposure. Besides the first cohort of more than 650 subjects, a separate validation cohort made up of some 110 different subjects was used. To predict cytomegalovirus infection status, the study brought together high-throughput TCR immunosequencing, statistical association of individual TCRs with disease status, and machine learning. The research as a whole found: The authors suggested that the approach could potentially be extended to other disease states and immunological phenotypes. Cytomegalovirus status was reported to be diagnosed by the classifier with high specificity and sensitivity in both the original and validation cohorts. Most TCR sequences were observed very rarely across donors, whereas some public TCRs were present in many individuals. The study listed 164 TCR beta chains as associated with cytomegalovirus. Subsequent analysis determined that TCRs grouped into clusters in the first cohort also showed a tendency toward co-occurrence across the approximately 110 validation repertoires, and approximately 94% of cluster scores exceeded 0. The validation cohort had no HLA typing available for a later analysis, so co-occurrence within that cohort was assessed over all 130 or so repertoires. A few of the identified cytomegalovirus-associated TCR beta chains were confirmed in vitro to be specific for cytomegalovirus antigens.

For this chain, trimming is 4 bases at the V end and 0 bases at the J end, and the number of junction bases without a gene match is 10. Reading from cysteine to phenylalanine, the CDR3 counts 17 amino acids. This entry keeps only the CDR3 DNA: 51 bases, framed from base 1. The germline V gene supplies CDR1 LGHNA and CDR2 YNFKEQ. The library was made by the immunoSEQ multiplex PCR assay. The study's own analysis went as follows. To diagnose cytomegalovirus status from the catalog of TCR beta chain sequences, a statistical classification framework was built. TCRdb obtained this table from immuneACCESS and retained in-frame rearrangements with V and J assigned. These tables miss some clones; where compared with another copy, unresolved V genes account for less than half of the shortfall, and the remainder is unexplained. The V and J calls and clone size come from that table; D and trimming were worked out from the DNA. The sample table holds 55,000 to 65,000 clones, of which 85% to 95% were seen once. 5.5% to 7.5% of the sample goes to the ten largest clones.

Separate from the approximately 700-subject first cohort, the validation cohort of 120 subjects was the group to which the donors belonged. This clone showed up just once. The antigen this receptor binds is unknown. No per-base quality is available; no much larger clone lies one base away. In this chain, TRBV4-2 is recombined with TRBJ1-1, with 8 central nucleotides matching TRBD1. The TCR sequence derives from a woman aged 18-35 years in good health and CMV-seropositive. Sequencing was performed on PBMCs. Here is the DNA: TGTGCCAGCAGCCCAGGGGGCTCGGCGGCCATGAACACTGAAGCTTTCTTT. Translated, this gives CASSPGGSAAMNTEAFF.